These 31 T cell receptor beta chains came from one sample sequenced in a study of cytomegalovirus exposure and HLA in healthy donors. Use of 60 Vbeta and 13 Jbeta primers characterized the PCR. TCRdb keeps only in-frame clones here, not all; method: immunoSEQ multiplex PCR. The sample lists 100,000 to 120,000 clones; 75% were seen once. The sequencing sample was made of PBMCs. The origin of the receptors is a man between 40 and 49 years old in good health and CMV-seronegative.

DNA for the CDR3: TGTGCCAGTAGTAAGCGACCAGAGACCCAGTACTTC. Amino acid sequence: CASSKRPETQYF. J is TRBJ2-5 and V is TRBV19; D gene ambiguous. The CDR3 runs 12 residues. Germline assignment: CDR1 LNHDA and CDR2 SQIVND (reference sequence). V dropped 4 bases and J dropped 4 bases, with 7 bases sitting between them. Full variable domain (missing parts from reference TRBV19 and TRBJ2-5): DGGITQSPKYLFRKEGQNVTLSCEQNLNHDAMYWYRQDPGQGLRLIYYSQIVNDFQKGDIAEGYSVSREKKESFPLTVTSAQKNPTAFYLCASSKRPETQYFGPGTRLLVL.

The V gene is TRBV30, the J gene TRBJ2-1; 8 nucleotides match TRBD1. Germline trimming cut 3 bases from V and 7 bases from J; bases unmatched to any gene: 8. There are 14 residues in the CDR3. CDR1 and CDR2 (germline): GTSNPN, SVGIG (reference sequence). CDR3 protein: CAWRRRTGNNEQFF. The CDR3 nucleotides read TGTGCCTGGAGGAGGAGGACAGGGAATAATGAGCAGTTCTTC.

CDR3 bases: TGTGCCAGCAGCTCCCCTGGGCAGGAGCGGGAGCAGTTCTTC. This encodes CASSSPGQEREQFF. The gene calls are TRBV7-9 and TRBJ2-1, with D possibly TRBD2 on 5 matching bases. V was trimmed by 4 bases and J by 10 bases, leaving 17 bases between them. This CDR3 comprises 14 residues. Looked up from germline, CDR1 is SEHNR and CDR2 is FQNEAQ (reference sequence).

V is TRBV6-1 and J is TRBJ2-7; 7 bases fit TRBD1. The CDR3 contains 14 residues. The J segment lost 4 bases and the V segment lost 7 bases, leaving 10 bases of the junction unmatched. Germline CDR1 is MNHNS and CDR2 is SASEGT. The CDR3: CASTPRQGLYEQYF. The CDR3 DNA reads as TGTGCCAGCACCCCCAGACAGGGTCTTTACGAGCAGTACTTC.

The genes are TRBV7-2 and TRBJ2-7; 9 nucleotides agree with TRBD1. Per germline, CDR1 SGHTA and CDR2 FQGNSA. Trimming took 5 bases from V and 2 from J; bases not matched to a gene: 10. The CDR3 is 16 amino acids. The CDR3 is CASSKNPGQGPYEQYF. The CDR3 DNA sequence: TGTGCCAGCAGCAAAAACCCGGGACAGGGACCCTACGAGCAGTACTTC.

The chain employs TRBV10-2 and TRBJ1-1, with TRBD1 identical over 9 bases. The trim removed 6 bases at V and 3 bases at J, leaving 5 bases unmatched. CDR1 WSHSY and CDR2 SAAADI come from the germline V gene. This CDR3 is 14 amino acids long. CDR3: CASRGTGIDTEAFF. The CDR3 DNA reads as TGCGCCAGCAGGGGGACAGGGATCGACACTGAAGCTTTCTTT.

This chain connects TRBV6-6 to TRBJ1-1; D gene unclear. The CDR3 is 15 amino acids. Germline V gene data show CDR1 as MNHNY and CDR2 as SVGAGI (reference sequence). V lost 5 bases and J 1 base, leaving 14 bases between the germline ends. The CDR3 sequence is CASSHTETSNTEAFF. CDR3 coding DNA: TGTGCCAGCAGTCACACAGAGACATCGAACACTGAAGCTTTCTTT.

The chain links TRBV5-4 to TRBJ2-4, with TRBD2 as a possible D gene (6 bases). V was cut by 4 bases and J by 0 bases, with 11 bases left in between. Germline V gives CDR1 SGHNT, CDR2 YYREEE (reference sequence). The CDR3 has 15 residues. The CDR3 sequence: CASSPQGLAKNIQYF. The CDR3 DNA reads TGTGCCAGCAGCCCTCAGGGACTAGCCAAAAACATTCAGTACTTC.

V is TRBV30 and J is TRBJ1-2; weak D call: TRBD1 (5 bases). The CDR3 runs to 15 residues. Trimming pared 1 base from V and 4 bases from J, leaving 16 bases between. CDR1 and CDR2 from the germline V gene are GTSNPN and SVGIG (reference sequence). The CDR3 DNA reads TGTGCCTGGAGTGGGGGGGGGTCGGATGGCTATGGCTACACCTTC. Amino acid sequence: CAWSGGGSDGYGYTF.

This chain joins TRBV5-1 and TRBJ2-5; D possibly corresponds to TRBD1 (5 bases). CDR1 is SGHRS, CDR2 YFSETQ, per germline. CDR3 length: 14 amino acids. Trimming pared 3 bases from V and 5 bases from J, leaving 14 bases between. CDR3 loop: CASSSEGRGETQYF. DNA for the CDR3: TGCGCCAGCAGCTCGGAAGGAAGGGGCGAGACCCAGTACTTC.

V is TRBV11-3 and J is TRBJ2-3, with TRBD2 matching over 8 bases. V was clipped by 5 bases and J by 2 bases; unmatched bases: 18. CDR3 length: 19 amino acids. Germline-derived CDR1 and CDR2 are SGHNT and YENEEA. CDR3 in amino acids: CASSPRQWGSGLVTDTQYF. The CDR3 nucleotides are TGTGCCAGCAGCCCCCGACAGTGGGGGTCGGGACTAGTCACAGATACGCAGTATTTT.

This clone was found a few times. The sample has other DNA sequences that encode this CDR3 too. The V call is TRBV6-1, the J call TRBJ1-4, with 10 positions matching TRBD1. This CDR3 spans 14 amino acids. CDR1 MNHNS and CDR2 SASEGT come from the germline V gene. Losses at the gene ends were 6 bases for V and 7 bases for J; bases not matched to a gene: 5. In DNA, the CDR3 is TGTGCCAGCAGGAGGGACAGGGGCCTTGAAAAACTGTTTTTT. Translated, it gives CASRRDRGLEKLFF.

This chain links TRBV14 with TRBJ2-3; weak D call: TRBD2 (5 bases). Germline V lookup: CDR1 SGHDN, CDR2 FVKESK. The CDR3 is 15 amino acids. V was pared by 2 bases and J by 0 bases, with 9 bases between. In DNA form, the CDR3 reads TGTGCCAGCAGCCAACTACGGACTAGCACAGATACGCAGTATTTT. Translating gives CASSQLRTSTDTQYF.

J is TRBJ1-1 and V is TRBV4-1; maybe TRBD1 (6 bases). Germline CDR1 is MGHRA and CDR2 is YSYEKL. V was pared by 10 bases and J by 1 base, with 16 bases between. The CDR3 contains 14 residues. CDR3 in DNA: TGCGCCACCCGAGGGACACTAAAGAACACTGAAGCTTTCTTT. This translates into CATRGTLKNTEAFF.

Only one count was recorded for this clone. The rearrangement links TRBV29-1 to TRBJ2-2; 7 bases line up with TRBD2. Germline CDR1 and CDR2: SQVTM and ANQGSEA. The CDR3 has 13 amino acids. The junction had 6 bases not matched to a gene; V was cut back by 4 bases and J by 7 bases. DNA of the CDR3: TGCAGCGTTGGTCGGGAGGAGGGCGGGGAGCTGTTTTTT. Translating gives CSVGREEGGELFF.

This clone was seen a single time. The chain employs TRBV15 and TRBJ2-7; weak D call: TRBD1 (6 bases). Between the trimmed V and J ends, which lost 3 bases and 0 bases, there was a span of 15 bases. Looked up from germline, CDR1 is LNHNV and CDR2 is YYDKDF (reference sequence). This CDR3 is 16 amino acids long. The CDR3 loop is CATSSPGTTSSYEQYF. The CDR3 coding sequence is TGTGCCACCAGCAGCCCCGGGACAACGAGCTCCTACGAGCAGTACTTC.

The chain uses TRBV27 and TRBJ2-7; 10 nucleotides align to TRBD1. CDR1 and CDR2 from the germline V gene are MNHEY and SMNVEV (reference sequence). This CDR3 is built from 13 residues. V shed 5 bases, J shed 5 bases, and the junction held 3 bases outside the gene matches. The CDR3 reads CASSRDRGHEQYF. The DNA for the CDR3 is TGTGCCAGCAGTCGGGACAGGGGCCACGAGCAGTACTTC.

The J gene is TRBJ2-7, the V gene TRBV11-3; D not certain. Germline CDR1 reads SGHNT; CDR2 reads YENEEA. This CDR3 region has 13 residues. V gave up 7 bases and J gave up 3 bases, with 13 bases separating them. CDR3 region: CASTGDHVYEQYF. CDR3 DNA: TGTGCCAGCACTGGAGACCACGTCTACGAGCAGTACTTC.

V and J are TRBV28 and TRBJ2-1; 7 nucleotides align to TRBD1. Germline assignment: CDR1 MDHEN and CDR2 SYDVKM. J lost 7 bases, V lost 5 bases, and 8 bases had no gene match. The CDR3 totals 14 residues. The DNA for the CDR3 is TGTGCCAGCAGTAATGGGACAGCCACGAATGAGCAGTTCTTC. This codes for CASSNGTATNEQFF. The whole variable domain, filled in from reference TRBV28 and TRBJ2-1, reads DVKVTQSSRYLVKRTGEKVFLECVQDMDHENMFWYRQDPGLGLRLIYFSYDVKMKEKGDIPEGYSVSREKKERFSLILESASTNQTSMYLCASSNGTATNEQFFGPGTRLTVL.

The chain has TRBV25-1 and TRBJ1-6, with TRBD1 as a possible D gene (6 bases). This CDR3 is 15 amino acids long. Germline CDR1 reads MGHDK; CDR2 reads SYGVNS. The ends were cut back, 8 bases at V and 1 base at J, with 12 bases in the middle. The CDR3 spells CASSNRESYNSPLHF. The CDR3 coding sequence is TGTGCCAGCTCAAACAGGGAGTCCTATAATTCACCCCTCCACTTT.

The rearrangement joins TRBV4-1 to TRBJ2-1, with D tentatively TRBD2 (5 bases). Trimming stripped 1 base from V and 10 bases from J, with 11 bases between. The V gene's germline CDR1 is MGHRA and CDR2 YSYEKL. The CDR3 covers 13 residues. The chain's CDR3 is CASSQGTQWEQFF. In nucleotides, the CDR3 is TGCGCCAGCAGCCAAGGGACTCAGTGGGAGCAGTTCTTC.

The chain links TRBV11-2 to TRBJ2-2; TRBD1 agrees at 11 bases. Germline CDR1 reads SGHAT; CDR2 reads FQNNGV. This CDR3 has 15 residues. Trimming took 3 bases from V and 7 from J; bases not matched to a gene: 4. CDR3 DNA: TGTGCCAGCAGCTTGGACAGGGGGCATTTCGGGGAGCTGTTTTTT. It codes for CASSLDRGHFGELFF.

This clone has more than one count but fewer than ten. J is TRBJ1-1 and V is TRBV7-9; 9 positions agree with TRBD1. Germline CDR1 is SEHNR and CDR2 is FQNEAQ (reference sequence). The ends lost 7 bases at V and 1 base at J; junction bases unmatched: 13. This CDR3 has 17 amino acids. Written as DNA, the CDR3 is TGTGCCAGCACCGTGACAGGGGGGCCGCGGGCGAACACTGAAGCTTTCTTT. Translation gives CASTVTGGPRANTEAFF.

For the CDR3, the DNA is TGCGCCAGCAGCCAAGATCCCAGACTAGCGGGGGGCCGGGATGAGCAGTTCTTC. It codes for CASSQDPRLAGGRDEQFF. The chain has TRBV4-3 and TRBJ2-1; TRBD2 aligns across 13 bases. The V segment lost 0 bases and the J segment 8 bases; nucleotides outside the gene matches: 10. There are 18 residues in the CDR3. Per the germline V gene, CDR1 is LGHNA and CDR2 is YSLEER.

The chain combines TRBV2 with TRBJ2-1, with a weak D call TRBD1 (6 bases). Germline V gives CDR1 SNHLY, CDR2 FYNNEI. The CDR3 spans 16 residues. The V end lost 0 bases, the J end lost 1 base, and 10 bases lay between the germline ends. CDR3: CASSEALGTSYNEQFF. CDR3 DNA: TGTGCCAGCAGTGAAGCGCTGGGGACATCCTACAATGAGCAGTTCTTC.

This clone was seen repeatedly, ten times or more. The CDR3 loop is CASSQWTGSIEQYF. As DNA, the CDR3 is TGCGCCAGCAGCCAGTGGACAGGGTCCATCGAGCAGTACTTC. The chain links TRBV4-3 to TRBJ2-7; 8 positions agree with TRBD1. Unmatched junction bases numbered 7, after V lost 3 bases and J lost 6 bases. The CDR3 is made up of 14 amino acids. The germline V gene encodes CDR1 LGHNA and CDR2 YSLEER.

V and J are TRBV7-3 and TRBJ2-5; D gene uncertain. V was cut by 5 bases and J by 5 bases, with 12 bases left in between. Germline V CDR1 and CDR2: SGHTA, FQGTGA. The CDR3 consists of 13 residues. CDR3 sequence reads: CASSAGLMETQYF. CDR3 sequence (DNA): TGTGCCAGCAGCGCCGGTCTGATGGAGACCCAGTACTTC.

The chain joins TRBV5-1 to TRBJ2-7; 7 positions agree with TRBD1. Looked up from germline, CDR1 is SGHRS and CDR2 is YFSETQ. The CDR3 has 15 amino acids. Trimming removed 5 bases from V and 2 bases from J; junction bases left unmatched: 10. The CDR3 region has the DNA TGCGCCAGCAGGCGTCGACAGGGAACTACCTACGAGCAGTACTTC. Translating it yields CASRRRQGTTYEQYF.

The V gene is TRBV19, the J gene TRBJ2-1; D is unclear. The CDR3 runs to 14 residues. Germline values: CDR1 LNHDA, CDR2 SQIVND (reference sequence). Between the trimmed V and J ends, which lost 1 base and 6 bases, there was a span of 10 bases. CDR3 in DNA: TGTGCCAGTAGTATAGCTCCCACTCGCAATGAGCAGTTCTTC. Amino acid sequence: CASSIAPTRNEQFF.

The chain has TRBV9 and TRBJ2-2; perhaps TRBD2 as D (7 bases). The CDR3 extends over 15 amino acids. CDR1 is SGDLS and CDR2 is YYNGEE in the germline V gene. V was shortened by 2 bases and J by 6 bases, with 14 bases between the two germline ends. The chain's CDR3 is CASSVLGGQSGELFF. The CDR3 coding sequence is TGTGCCAGCAGCGTTTTGGGGGGGCAATCCGGGGAGCTGTTTTTT.

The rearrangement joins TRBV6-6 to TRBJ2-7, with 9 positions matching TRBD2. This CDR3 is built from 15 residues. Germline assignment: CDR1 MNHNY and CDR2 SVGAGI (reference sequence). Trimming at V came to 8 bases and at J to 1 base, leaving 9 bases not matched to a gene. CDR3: CASRPAGGLSYEQYF. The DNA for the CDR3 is TGTGCCAGCCGACCCGCGGGGGGGCTGTCCTACGAGCAGTACTTC.